This T cell receptor beta chain was captured by sequencing in a study of blood T cell repertoires in COVID-19. The CDR3 runs 15 residues. Germline-derived CDR1 and CDR2 are SEHNR and FQNEAQ (reference sequence). V was clipped by 5 bases and J by 3 bases, with 16 bases between them. Clones were sequenced by immunoSEQ multiplex PCR, and TCRdb holds only the in-frame ones, with some missing. In the table there are about 130,000 clones, 75% to 90% of which are singletons. The receptor comes from a man aged 60-69 years with COVID-19, enrolled during active disease. This chain links TRBV7-9 with TRBJ1-1; D ambiguous. Source material: peripheral blood. The CDR3 reads CASSVLRVTDTEAFF. The DNA of the CDR3 is TGTGCCAGCAGCGTCCTCCGGGTTACGGACACTGAAGCTTTCTTT.